Listed below are T cell receptor beta chains from one sample, sequenced in a study of blood T cell repertoires in COVID-19. Libraries were prepared by immunoSEQ multiplex PCR; TCRdb keeps only in-frame clonotypes and omits some of them. The table has some 120,000 clones, more than 75% seen once. The sequenced material came from peripheral blood. Receptors originate from a man in his 70s with acute or convalescent COVID-19. The CDR3 runs from the conserved cysteine through the conserved F or W. The order of the fields is V gene, D gene, clone size, J gene, CDR3 DNA, CDR3 protein. A D gene is named only where the DNA matches it firmly. Size tells how often a clone was seen (once, few, many) or the class of an expanded clone, and some rows leave it out.

v_gene: TRBV5-1; d_gene: TRBD2; abundance: few; j_gene: TRBJ2-2; CDR3nt: TGCGCCAGCAGCGGCACTAGCGGTTCGAACACCGGGGAGCTGTTTTTT; CDR3aa: CASSGTSGSNTGELFF
v_gene: TRBV12-3/TRBV12-4; d_gene: .; abundance: .; j_gene: TRBJ2-3; CDR3nt: TGTGCCAGCACCACAGGGAAAAATACGCAGTATTTT; CDR3aa: CASTTGKNTQYF
v_gene: TRBV10-3; d_gene: TRBD1; abundance: few; j_gene: TRBJ1-2; CDR3nt: TGTGCCATCAGCGGGACAGGGGGGAACTATGGCTACACCTTC; CDR3aa: CAISGTGGNYGYTF
v_gene: TRBV27; d_gene: .; abundance: .; j_gene: TRBJ2-1; CDR3nt: TGTGCCAGCAGTTTAACCGGGATTAGTCCCTACAATGAGCAGTTCTTC; CDR3aa: CASSLTGISPYNEQFF
v_gene: TRBV9; d_gene: TRBD1; abundance: .; j_gene: TRBJ1-5; CDR3nt: TGTGCCAGCAGCGTAGACAGGGGCGCGGAGGAGCCCCAGCATTTT; CDR3aa: CASSVDRGAEEPQHF
v_gene: TRBV28; d_gene: .; abundance: few; j_gene: TRBJ1-1; CDR3nt: TGTGCCAGCAGTTGGGGGGTCCCATTCTCGGCTTTCTTT; CDR3aa: CASSWGVPFSAFF
v_gene: TRBV6-2/TRBV6-3; d_gene: .; abundance: few; j_gene: TRBJ1-1; CDR3nt: TGTGCCAGCACCCCCGGTCATCACAACACTGAAGCTTTCTTT; CDR3aa: CASTPGHHNTEAFF
v_gene: TRBV2; d_gene: .; abundance: once; j_gene: TRBJ1-2; CDR3nt: TGTGCCAGCAGTGATACGGGGACTCTCAGGGGCTACACCTTC; CDR3aa: CASSDTGTLRGYTF
v_gene: TRBV3-1/TRBV3-2; d_gene: TRBD1; abundance: once; j_gene: TRBJ1-2; CDR3nt: TGTGCCAGCAGCCTGACAGGGACCGCCTCCTATGGCTGCACCTTC; CDR3aa: CASSLTGTASYGCTF
v_gene: TRBV30; d_gene: TRBD1; abundance: .; j_gene: TRBJ1-2; CDR3nt: TGTGCCTGGAGTGTACAGGGGAATACTGGCTACACCTTC; CDR3aa: CAWSVQGNTGYTF
v_gene: TRBV5-1; d_gene: TRBD1; abundance: .; j_gene: TRBJ2-7; CDR3nt: TGCGCCAGCAGCTTCGGGACAGGGACCTACGAGCAGTACTTC; CDR3aa: CASSFGTGTYEQYF
v_gene: TRBV5-6; d_gene: TRBD1; abundance: .; j_gene: TRBJ2-7; CDR3nt: TGTGCCAGCAGCTCCCCGGCCGGGACAGGGAACTACGAGCAGTACTTC; CDR3aa: CASSSPAGTGNYEQYF
v_gene: TRBV7-3; d_gene: .; abundance: .; j_gene: TRBJ1-1; CDR3nt: TGTGCCAGCACCCCCGGACAGACCAACACTGAAGCTTTCTTT; CDR3aa: CASTPGQTNTEAFF
v_gene: TRBV5-8; d_gene: .; abundance: .; j_gene: TRBJ1-2; CDR3nt: TGTGCCAGCAGTCTCGAGGGTCGGTATGGCTACACCTTC; CDR3aa: CASSLEGRYGYTF
v_gene: TRBV3-1/TRBV3-2; d_gene: TRBD2; abundance: .; j_gene: TRBJ2-4; CDR3nt: TGTGCCAGCAGCCAAATGGCTAGCGGGGGAGCCAAAAACATTCAGTACTTC; CDR3aa: CASSQMASGGAKNIQYF
v_gene: TRBV28; d_gene: .; abundance: .; j_gene: TRBJ1-5; CDR3nt: TGTGCCAGCAGGCTCAGGGGTGTCGGGAGCAATCAGCCCCAGCATTTT; CDR3aa: CASRLRGVGSNQPQHF
v_gene: TRBV6-1; d_gene: .; abundance: .; j_gene: TRBJ1-1; CDR3nt: TGTGCCAGCAGTGAAGCGAACCCGGGGAGAACTGAAGCTTTCTTT; CDR3aa: CASSEANPGRTEAFF
v_gene: TRBV24-1; d_gene: TRBD2; abundance: few; j_gene: TRBJ2-1; CDR3nt: TGTGCCACCAGTGATTCGGGGGGGCAGGGCTCGCACAATGAGCAGTTCTTC; CDR3aa: CATSDSGGQGSHNEQFF
v_gene: TRBV7-9; d_gene: TRBD1; abundance: .; j_gene: TRBJ1-3; CDR3nt: TGTGCCAGCAGCTCGGACAGGAATGCTGGAAACACCATATATTTT; CDR3aa: CASSSDRNAGNTIYF
v_gene: TRBV29-1; d_gene: .; abundance: .; j_gene: TRBJ2-2; CDR3nt: TGCAGCGCCAATAAGGGAGCGGCTACGAACACCGGGGAGCTGTTTTTT; CDR3aa: CSANKGAATNTGELFF
v_gene: TRBV28; d_gene: .; abundance: .; j_gene: TRBJ1-1; CDR3nt: TGTGCCAGCAGACTAGAGACAGGCCAGACCCACTTT; CDR3aa: CASRLETGQTHF
v_gene: TRBV7-3; d_gene: .; abundance: .; j_gene: TRBJ1-4; CDR3nt: TGTGCCAGCAGCTTAATGAGGGTTGAAAAACTGTTTTTT; CDR3aa: CASSLMRVEKLFF
v_gene: TRBV19; d_gene: .; abundance: .; j_gene: TRBJ1-5; CDR3nt: TGTGCCAGCAAGAGCGGGACCAACAATCAGCCCCAGCATTTT; CDR3aa: CASKSGTNNQPQHF
v_gene: TRBV28; d_gene: .; abundance: .; j_gene: TRBJ1-5; CDR3nt: TGTGCCAGCAGTGCACAGACCAATCAGCCCCAGCATTTT; CDR3aa: CASSAQTNQPQHF
v_gene: TRBV6-5; d_gene: .; abundance: .; j_gene: TRBJ2-5; CDR3nt: TGTGCCAGCAGTTACATGAGCTTAGAGACCCAGTACTTC; CDR3aa: CASSYMSLETQYF
v_gene: TRBV7-3; d_gene: TRBD1; abundance: .; j_gene: TRBJ1-2; CDR3nt: TGTGCCAGCAGCTTATTCCCAGACAGGGCGGACGGCTACACCTTC; CDR3aa: CASSLFPDRADGYTF
v_gene: TRBV4-1; d_gene: TRBD2; abundance: .; j_gene: TRBJ2-2; CDR3nt: TGCGCCAGCAGCCCAGCGGGAGGACTCCCCACCGGGGAGCTGTTTTTT; CDR3aa: CASSPAGGLPTGELFF
v_gene: TRBV28; d_gene: .; abundance: .; j_gene: TRBJ1-5; CDR3nt: TGTGCCAGCACGGGTAATCAGCCCCAGCATTTT; CDR3aa: CASTGNQPQHF
v_gene: TRBV28; d_gene: .; abundance: .; j_gene: TRBJ1-2; CDR3nt: TGTGCCAGCAGTCAGCCCCAGGGATACTATGGCTACACCTTC; CDR3aa: CASSQPQGYYGYTF
v_gene: TRBV19; d_gene: .; abundance: .; j_gene: TRBJ2-3; CDR3nt: TGTGCCAGTACCGACCGGGGTGTCTTCACAGATACGCAGTATTTT; CDR3aa: CASTDRGVFTDTQYF
v_gene: TRBV9; d_gene: .; abundance: .; j_gene: TRBJ2-2; CDR3nt: TGTGCCAGCAGCGGATACAGGGAGGGCACCGGGGAGCTGTTTTTT; CDR3aa: CASSGYREGTGELFF
v_gene: TRBV5-1; d_gene: TRBD1; abundance: .; j_gene: TRBJ1-1; CDR3nt: TGCGCCAGCAGCCCATTAGGACAGGGCACTGAAGCTTTCTTT; CDR3aa: CASSPLGQGTEAFF
v_gene: TRBV19; d_gene: .; abundance: .; j_gene: TRBJ1-1; CDR3nt: TGTGCCAGTAGGCCGAGGGGGTCGAACACTGAAGCTTTCTTT; CDR3aa: CASRPRGSNTEAFF
v_gene: TRBV5-1; d_gene: .; abundance: .; j_gene: TRBJ2-1; CDR3nt: TGCGCCAGCAGCTTGCGAGGACAGTCCTACAATGAGCAGTTCTTC; CDR3aa: CASSLRGQSYNEQFF
v_gene: TRBV9; d_gene: TRBD1; abundance: .; j_gene: TRBJ1-5; CDR3nt: TGTGCCAGCAGCGTAGATTCCAGGGGGTTGCAGCCCCAGCATTTT; CDR3aa: CASSVDSRGLQPQHF
v_gene: TRBV10-3; d_gene: TRBD1; abundance: .; j_gene: TRBJ1-5; CDR3nt: TGTGCCATCAGTGAGTACCGACAGGGTAGTCAGCCCCAGCATTTT; CDR3aa: CAISEYRQGSQPQHF
v_gene: TRBV5-1; d_gene: .; abundance: .; j_gene: TRBJ2-1; CDR3nt: TGCGCCAGCAGAACAGGGCTGGTTATAGATGAGCAGTTCTTC; CDR3aa: CASRTGLVIDEQFF
v_gene: TRBV11-2; d_gene: .; abundance: .; j_gene: TRBJ2-3; CDR3nt: TGTGCCAGCACCCCGGGGGGCCAGGCGAGCACAGATACGCAGTATTTT; CDR3aa: CASTPGGQASTDTQYF
v_gene: TRBV14; d_gene: .; abundance: .; j_gene: TRBJ1-3; CDR3nt: TGTGCCAGCAGGCGGGTATCTGGAAACACCATATATTTT; CDR3aa: CASRRVSGNTIYF
v_gene: TRBV3-1/TRBV3-2; d_gene: .; abundance: .; j_gene: TRBJ1-2; CDR3nt: TGTGCCAGCAGCCAAGGGGCAGGGGACTATGGCTACACCTTC; CDR3aa: CASSQGAGDYGYTF
v_gene: TRBV12-3/TRBV12-4; d_gene: .; abundance: .; j_gene: TRBJ2-3; CDR3nt: TGTGCCTCCCGGCAGCGGCCGACTGATACGCAGTATTTT; CDR3aa: CASRQRPTDTQYF
v_gene: TRBV6-5; d_gene: .; abundance: .; j_gene: TRBJ2-3; CDR3nt: TGTGCCAGCAAGACTACTAGTAGCACAGATACGCAGTATTTT; CDR3aa: CASKTTSSTDTQYF